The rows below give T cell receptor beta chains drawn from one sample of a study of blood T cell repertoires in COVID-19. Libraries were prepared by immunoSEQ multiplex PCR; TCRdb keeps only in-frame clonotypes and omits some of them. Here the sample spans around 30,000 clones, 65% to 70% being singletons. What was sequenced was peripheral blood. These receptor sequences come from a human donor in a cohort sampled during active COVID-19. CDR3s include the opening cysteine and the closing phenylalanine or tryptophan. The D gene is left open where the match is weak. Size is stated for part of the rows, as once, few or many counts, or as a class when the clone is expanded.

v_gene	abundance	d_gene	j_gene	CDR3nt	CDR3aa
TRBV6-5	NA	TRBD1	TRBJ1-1	TGTGCCAGCACGGACAGGTCTGGAACTGAAGCTTTCTTT	CASTDRSGTEAFF
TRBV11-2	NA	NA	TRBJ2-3	TGTGCCAGCAGCTTAGCCCCGGTCGGAGGAGATACGCAGTATTTT	CASSLAPVGGDTQYF
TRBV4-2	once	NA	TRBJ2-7	TGTGCCAGCAGCCAAGAGGTCAGGGTGGGCGAGCAGTACTTC	CASSQEVRVGEQYF
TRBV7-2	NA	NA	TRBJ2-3	TGTGCCAGCAGCTTAATAGCAGATACGCAGTATTTT	CASSLIADTQYF
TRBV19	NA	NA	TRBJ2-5	TGTGCCAGTAGTATACTGGCAGACCAAGAGACCCAGTACTTC	CASSILADQETQYF
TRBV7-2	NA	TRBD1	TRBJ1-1	TGTGCCAGCAGCCATGGACAGGTGAACACTGAAGCTTTCTTT	CASSHGQVNTEAFF
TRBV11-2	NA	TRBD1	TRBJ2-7	TGTGCCAGCACCGAAGGGGCTGGGACAGGGGTCTACGAGCAGTACTTC	CASTEGAGTGVYEQYF
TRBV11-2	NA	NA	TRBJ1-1	TGTGCCAGCAGCCCCCTTACGGCCCCGCCAGGGGAAGCTTTCTTT	CASSPLTAPPGEAFF
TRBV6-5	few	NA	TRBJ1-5	TGTGCCAGCACTCGAGAGAGCAATCAGCCCCAGCATTTT	CASTRESNQPQHF
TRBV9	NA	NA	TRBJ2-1	TGTGCCAGCAGCCTCCTGACCCATCAGGGTGAGCAGTTCTTC	CASSLLTHQGEQFF
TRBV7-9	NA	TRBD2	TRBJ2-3	TGTGCCAGCAGCCCAAAGAGAAGGACTAGCGGGAATACGCAGTATTTT	CASSPKRRTSGNTQYF
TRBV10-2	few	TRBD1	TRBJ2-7	TGCGCCATTCGGACAGGCTCCTACGAGCAGTACTTC	CAIRTGSYEQYF
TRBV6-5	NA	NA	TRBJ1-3	TGTGCCAGCAGTTACTCACCCAGGATCTCTGGAAACACCATATATTTT	CASSYSPRISGNTIYF
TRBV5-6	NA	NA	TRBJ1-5	TGTGCCAGCAGCCTTAAGGGGCGCAATCAGCCCCAGCATTTT	CASSLKGRNQPQHF